Each of the 6 T cell receptor beta chains below was sequenced from the same sample in a study of blood T cell repertoires in COVID-19. Sequenced by immunoSEQ multiplex PCR; TCRdb stores in-frame clones only, minus some. The sample contains fewer than 250,000 clones, about 81% of which appear only once. Sample: peripheral blood. The receptors were sampled from a woman aged 60 to 75 with COVID-19, enrolled during active disease.

This sequence joins TRBV6-5 and TRBJ1-2, with 10 bases lining up with TRBD1. Germline values: CDR1 MNHEY, CDR2 SVGAGI. V gave up 6 bases and J gave up 8 bases; unmatched junction bases: 6. CDR3 length: 13 amino acids. The chain's CDR3 is CASSPGQGGGYTF. The CDR3 nucleotides are TGTGCCAGCAGCCCCGGACAGGGGGGAGGCTACACCTTC.

This sequence joins TRBV5-1 and TRBJ2-7, with TRBD1 as a possible D gene (5 bases). Trimming shortened V by 1 base and J by 1 base, and 9 bases separated the two germline ends. Germline CDR1 and CDR2: SGHRS and YFSETQ. CDR3 length: 14 amino acids. This CDR3 reads CASSLFGASYEQYF. CDR3 nucleotide sequence: TGCGCCAGCAGCTTGTTTGGGGCATCCTACGAGCAGTACTTC.

The J gene is TRBJ2-7, the V gene TRBV19, with TRBD2 identical over 8 bases. Germline V lookup: CDR1 LNHDA, CDR2 SQIVND (reference sequence). After removal of 5 bases from V and 6 bases from J, the junction contained 12 bases not matched to a gene. The CDR3 has 15 amino acids. The DNA of the CDR3 is TGTGCCAGTAGTGTTCCGGGGAGCGGGAGCTCCGAGCAGTACTTC. Translating it yields CASSVPGSGSSEQYF.

The chain is built from TRBV21-1 and TRBJ2-1; TRBD2 is taken as the D call from the table, unchecked against the DNA. TRBV21-1 counts as a pseudogene. This CDR3 comprises 14 residues. The CDR3 here is CASSDGPGNNEQFF. The DNA for the CDR3 is TGTGCCAGCAGCGACGGACCCGGGAACAATGAGCAGTTCTTC.

This chain uses TRBV2 with TRBJ1-5; the D is unclear. The V gene lost 4 bases and the J gene lost 0 bases, with 10 bases spanning the gap. The CDR3 length is 15 residues. The germline V gene encodes CDR1 SNHLY and CDR2 FYNNEI. CDR3 loop: CASSVGILSNQPQHF. The DNA for the CDR3 is TGTGCCAGCAGTGTCGGGATTCTTAGCAATCAGCCCCAGCATTTT.

The V gene is TRBV7-2, the J gene TRBJ2-6; 10 bases are a match to TRBD1. Germline trimming cut 1 base from V and 0 bases from J; bases unmatched to any gene: 6. Germline V gene sequence: CDR1 SGHTA, CDR2 FQGNSA. This CDR3 region has 19 residues. The CDR3 reads CASSLVSGQGRSGANVLTF. CDR3 DNA: TGTGCCAGCAGCTTAGTTTCGGGACAGGGGCGCTCTGGGGCCAACGTCCTGACTTTC.